This note documents a single T cell receptor beta chain sequence. Antigen unknown. The data were taken from a study of CD8+CD57+ T cells in acquired aplastic anemia. Study in general: On average, sorted CD4+ and CD8+ cells gave around 3 ug of DNA. The average read count for CD4+ cells in healthy donors was roughly 10 million. Whole-study results and caveats: Significance was not reached for CD8+ Simpson's diversity between patients and controls. Patients and controls shared 25 to 30 CD8+ CDR3 sequences, which appeared highly expressed in patients and within their immunodominant clones.

Genomic DNA templated the TCR beta VDJ and CDR3 profiling. One entry per CDR3 protein results from TCRdb running MiXCR on the reads. The sample has more than 150,000 distinct CDR3 sequences, around half seen once. V was trimmed by 1 base and J by 5 bases, leaving 12 bases between them. CDR3 size: 14 residues. Per the germline V gene, CDR1 is SGHRS and CDR2 is YFSETQ. Sequenced sample: sorted CD4+, CD8+, or CD8+CD57+ T cells (not recorded which) from PBMCs. The source of this sequence is a human donor in good health. This sequence joins TRBV5-1 and TRBJ1-1, with no clear D. CDR3 residues: CASSLRAGATEAFF. The CDR3, as DNA: TGCGCCAGCAGCTTGCGGGCGGGCGCGACTGAAGCTTTCTTT.